The sequence of this TCR beta chain was determined in a study of blood T cell repertoires in COVID-19. For the study at large: Researchers got acute and convalescent COVID-19 samples from the United States, Italy and Spain. The cDNA or gDNA used as material had been derived from T cells, B-cell-depleted T cells, or PBMCs.

As originally analysed: Amplified reference gene primers provided the basis for estimating nucleated cell counts. Libraries were prepared by immunoSEQ multiplex PCR; TCRdb keeps only in-frame clonotypes and omits some of them. Clonal size and the V and J genes are those of that table, whereas D and trimming came from the DNA. This table holds about 180,000 clones, approximately 87% found once. This clone was observed a single time. Germline lookup yields CDR1 SNHLY and CDR2 FYNNEI. The CDR3 sequence is 15 residues long. Trimming removed 2 bases from V and 0 bases from J; junction bases left unmatched: 0.

The sample comprised peripheral blood. The chain recombines TRBV2 with TRBJ2-2; 7 bases fit TRBD1. The receptor's source is a man in his 70s with active or convalescent COVID-19. In nucleotides, the CDR3 is TGTGCCAGCAGTGAACAGGGGGCGAACACCGGGGAGCTGTTTTTT. Protein product: CASSEQGANTGELFF. The full variable domain, with the rest looked up from reference TRBV2 and TRBJ2-2, is EPEVTQTPSHQVTQMGQEVILRCVPISNHLYFYWYRQILGQKVEFLVSFYNNEISEKSEIFDDQFSVERPDGSNFTLKIRSTKLEDSAMYFCASSEQGANTGELFFGEGSRLTVL.